This T cell receptor (beta chain) is drawn from a study of beta chain features in type 1 diabetes. Overall study: Cell yields, gender and age were similar in healthy donors and patients. Researchers looked at fewer than 110 million sorted cells across all samples. Overall study results and limits: Still unanswered here is whether HLA type influences TCRB rearrangement.

V shed 6 bases and J shed 7 bases, with 15 bases lying between them. CDR3 length: 13 amino acids. Germline V gives CDR1 MNHEY, CDR2 SVGAGI. Worth noting for this clone: The antigen is undetermined.

cDNA synthesis used the whole RNA isolate, giving expressed TCRB sequences. Only in-frame clones appear in the TCRdb table, and some are missing; sequencing was by immunoSEQ multiplex PCR. Of about 930,000 clones listed, roughly 15% were seen once; the top ten hold roughly 0.025%. Sorting gave populations that all exceeded 95% purity. The TCR originated in a woman aged 18-29 years in good health. The sequencing input was naive CD4+ T cells from blood. The V gene is TRBV6-5, the J gene TRBJ2-5; D perhaps matches TRBD1 (6 bases). Here the CDR3 DNA reads TGTGCCAGCAGCCTACAGGGTACAGGGACCCAGTACTTC. This sequence encodes CASSLQGTGTQYF.